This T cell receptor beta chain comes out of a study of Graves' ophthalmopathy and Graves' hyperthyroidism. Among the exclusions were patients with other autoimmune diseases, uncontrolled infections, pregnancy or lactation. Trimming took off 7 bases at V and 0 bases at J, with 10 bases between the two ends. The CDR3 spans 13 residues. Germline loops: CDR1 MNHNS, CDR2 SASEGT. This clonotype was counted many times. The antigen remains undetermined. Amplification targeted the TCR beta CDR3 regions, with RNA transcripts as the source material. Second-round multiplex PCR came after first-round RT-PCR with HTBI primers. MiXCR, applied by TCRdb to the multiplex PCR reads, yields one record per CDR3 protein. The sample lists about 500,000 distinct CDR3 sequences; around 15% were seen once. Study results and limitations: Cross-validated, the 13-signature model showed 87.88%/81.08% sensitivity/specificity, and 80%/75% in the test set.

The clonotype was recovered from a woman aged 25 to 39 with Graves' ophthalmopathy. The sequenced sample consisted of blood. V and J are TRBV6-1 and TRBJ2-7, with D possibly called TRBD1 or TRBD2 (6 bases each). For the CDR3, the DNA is TGTGCCAGCAAGGGGGGCCTCTCCTACGAGCAGTACTTC. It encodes CASKGGLSYEQYF.